This TCR beta chain was profiled in a study of shared clonotypes between healthy human individuals. Study summary: Three CD4 naive, three CD4 memory, two CD8 naive and one CD8 memory plate were used per donor.

Original methodology: Filtering differed for immunoSEQ, which gave only junction sequences without quality scores. Measured with immunoSEQ multiplex PCR; TCRdb has only the in-frame clones, and not every one. V and J calls and clone size are given by that table; D and trimming were obtained from the DNA. The data contain approximately 2,000,000 clones, roughly 95% of them singletons. Only CD45RO-negative cells positively selected for CCR7 counted as naive CD8 cells, so terminally differentiated effector memory CD45RA+ cells were excluded. Sequencing was carried out using naive CD8+ T cells from PBMCs. This receptor was obtained from a man between 18 and 29 years old in good health. Some clones in this sample may be carry-over from other donors' samples.

CDR3: CASSPQGALIETQYF. The DNA of the CDR3 is TGTGCCAGCAGCCCACAGGGGGCGCTAATCGAGACCCAGTACTTC. This rearrangement joins TRBV28 to TRBJ2-5, with 9 bases lining up with TRBD1. With V trimmed by 6 bases and J by 5 bases, 10 bases remained unmatched. Germline V gene sequence: CDR1 MDHEN, CDR2 SYDVKM. The CDR3 loop spans 15 amino acids.